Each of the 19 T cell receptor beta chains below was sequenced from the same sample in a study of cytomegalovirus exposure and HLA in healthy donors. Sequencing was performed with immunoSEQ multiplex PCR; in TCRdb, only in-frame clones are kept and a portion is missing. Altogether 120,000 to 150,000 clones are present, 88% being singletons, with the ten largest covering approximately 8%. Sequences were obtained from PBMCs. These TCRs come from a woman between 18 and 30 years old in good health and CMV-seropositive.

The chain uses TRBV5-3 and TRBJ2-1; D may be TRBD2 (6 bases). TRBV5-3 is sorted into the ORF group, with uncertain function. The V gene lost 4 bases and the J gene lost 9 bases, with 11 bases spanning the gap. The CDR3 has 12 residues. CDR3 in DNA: TGTGCCAGAAGCCCGACTAGATTTGAGCAGTTCTTC. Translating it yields CARSPTRFEQFF.

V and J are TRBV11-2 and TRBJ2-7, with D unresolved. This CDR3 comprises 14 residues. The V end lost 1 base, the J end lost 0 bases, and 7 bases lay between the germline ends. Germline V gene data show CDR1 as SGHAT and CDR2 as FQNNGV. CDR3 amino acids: CASSLGGNSYEQYF. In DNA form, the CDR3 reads TGTGCCAGCAGCTTAGGCGGTAACTCCTACGAGCAGTACTTC.

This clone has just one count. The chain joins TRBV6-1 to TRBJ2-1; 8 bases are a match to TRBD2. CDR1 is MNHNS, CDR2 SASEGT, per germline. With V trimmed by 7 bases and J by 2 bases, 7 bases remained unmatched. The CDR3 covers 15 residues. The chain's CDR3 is CASNYLAGPYNEQFF. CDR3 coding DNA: TGTGCCAGCAACTATCTAGCGGGCCCCTACAATGAGCAGTTCTTC.

The DNA for the CDR3 is TGTGCCAGCAGCTTAATACCCCCGCTAGCGGGGGCCGACGAGCAGTACTTC. It is translated as CASSLIPPLAGADEQYF. The chain links TRBV11-1 to TRBJ2-7, with 10 bases identical to TRBD2. Looked up from germline, CDR1 is SGHAT and CDR2 is FQDESV (reference sequence). This CDR3 is built from 17 residues. With V trimmed by 2 bases and J by 5 bases, 12 bases remained unmatched.

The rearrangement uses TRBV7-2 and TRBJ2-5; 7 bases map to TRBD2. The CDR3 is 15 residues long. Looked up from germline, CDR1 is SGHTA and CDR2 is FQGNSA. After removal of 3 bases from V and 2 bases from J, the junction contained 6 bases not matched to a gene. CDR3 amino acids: CASSLNGGIQETQYF. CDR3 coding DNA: TGTGCCAGCAGCTTGAACGGGGGGATACAAGAGACCCAGTACTTC. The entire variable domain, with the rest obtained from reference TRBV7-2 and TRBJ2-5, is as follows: GAGVSQSPSNKVTEKGKDVELRCDPISGHTALYWYRQSLGQGLEFLIYFQGNSAPDKSGLPSDRFSAERTGGSVSTLTIQRTQQEDSAVYLCASSLNGGIQETQYFGPGTRLLVL.

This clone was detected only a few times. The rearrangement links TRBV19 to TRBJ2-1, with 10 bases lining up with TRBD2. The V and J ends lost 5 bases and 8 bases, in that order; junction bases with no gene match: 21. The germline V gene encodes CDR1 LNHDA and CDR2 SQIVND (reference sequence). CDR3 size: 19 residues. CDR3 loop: CASSQPRRQAGGRRYEQFF. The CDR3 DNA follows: TGTGCCAGTAGTCAACCCAGAAGACAAGCGGGAGGGAGGAGGTATGAGCAGTTCTTC.

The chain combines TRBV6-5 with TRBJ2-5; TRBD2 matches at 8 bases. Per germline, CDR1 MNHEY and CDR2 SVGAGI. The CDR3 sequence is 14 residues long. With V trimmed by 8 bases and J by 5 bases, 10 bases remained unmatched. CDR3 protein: CASSASGSWETQYF. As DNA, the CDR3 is TGTGCCAGCTCGGCCAGCGGGAGTTGGGAGACCCAGTACTTC.

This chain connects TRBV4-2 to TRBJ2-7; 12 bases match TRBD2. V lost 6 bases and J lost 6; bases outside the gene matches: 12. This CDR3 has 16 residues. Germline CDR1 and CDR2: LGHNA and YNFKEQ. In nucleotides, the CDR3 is TGTGCCAGCAGTTCATCTAGCGGGGGGGCGATTCGCGAGCAGTACTTC. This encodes CASSSSSGGAIREQYF.

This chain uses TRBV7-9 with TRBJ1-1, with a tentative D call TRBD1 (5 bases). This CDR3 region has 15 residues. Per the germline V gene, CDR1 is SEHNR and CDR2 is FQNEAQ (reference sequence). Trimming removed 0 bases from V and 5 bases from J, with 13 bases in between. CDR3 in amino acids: CASSLARGVRTEAFF. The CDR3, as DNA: TGTGCCAGCAGCTTAGCCCGGGGGGTGAGAACTGAAGCTTTCTTT.

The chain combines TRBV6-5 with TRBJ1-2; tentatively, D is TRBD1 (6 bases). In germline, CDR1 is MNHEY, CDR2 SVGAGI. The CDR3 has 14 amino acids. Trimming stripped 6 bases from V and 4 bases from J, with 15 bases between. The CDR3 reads CASRLQGSRYGYTF. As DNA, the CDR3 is TGTGCCAGCAGACTACAGGGAAGTCGCTATGGCTACACCTTC.

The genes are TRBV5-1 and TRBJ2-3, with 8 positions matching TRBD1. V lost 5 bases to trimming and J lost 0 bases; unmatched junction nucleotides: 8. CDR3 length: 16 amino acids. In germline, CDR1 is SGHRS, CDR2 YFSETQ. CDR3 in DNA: TGCGCCAGCAGATCTAACAGGGGGTCTAGCACAGATACGCAGTATTTT. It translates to CASRSNRGSSTDTQYF.

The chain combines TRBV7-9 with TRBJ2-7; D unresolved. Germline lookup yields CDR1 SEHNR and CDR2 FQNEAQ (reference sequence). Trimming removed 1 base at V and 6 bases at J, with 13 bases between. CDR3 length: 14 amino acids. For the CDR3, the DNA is TGTGCCAGCAGCTTAGGGTTGGGCTTCACCGAGCAGTACTTC. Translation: CASSLGLGFTEQYF.

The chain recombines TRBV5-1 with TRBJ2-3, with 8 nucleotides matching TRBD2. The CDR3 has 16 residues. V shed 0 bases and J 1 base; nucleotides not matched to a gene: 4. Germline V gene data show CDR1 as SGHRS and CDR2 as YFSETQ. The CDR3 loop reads CASSLAPGRGTDTQYF. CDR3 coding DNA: TGCGCCAGCAGCTTGGCCCCCGGGAGGGGCACAGATACGCAGTATTTT.

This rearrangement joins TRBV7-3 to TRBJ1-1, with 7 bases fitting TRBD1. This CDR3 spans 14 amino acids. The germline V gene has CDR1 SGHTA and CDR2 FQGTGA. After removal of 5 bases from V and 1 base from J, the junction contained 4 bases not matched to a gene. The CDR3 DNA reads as TGTGCCAGCAGCAAGGACAGGACGAACACTGAAGCTTTCTTT. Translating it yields CASSKDRTNTEAFF. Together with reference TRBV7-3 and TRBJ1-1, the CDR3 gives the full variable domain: GAGVSQTPSNKVTEKGKYVELRCDPISGHTALYWYRQSLGQGPEFLIYFQGTGAADDSGLPNDRFFAVRPEGSVSTLKIQRTERGDSAVYLCASSKDRTNTEAFFGQGTRLTVV.

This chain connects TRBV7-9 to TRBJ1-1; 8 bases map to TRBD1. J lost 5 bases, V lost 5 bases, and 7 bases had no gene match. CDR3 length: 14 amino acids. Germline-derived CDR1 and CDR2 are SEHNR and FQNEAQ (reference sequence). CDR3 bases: TGTGCCAGCAGCCGCACTGACAGGGGAACTGAAGCTTTCTTT. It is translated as CASSRTDRGTEAFF. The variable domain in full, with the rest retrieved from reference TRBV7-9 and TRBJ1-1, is DTGVSQNPRHKITKRGQNVTFRCDPISEHNRLYWYRQTLGQGPEFLTYFQNEAQLEKSRLLSDRFSAERPKGSFSTLEIQRTEQGDSAMYLCASSRTDRGTEAFFGQGTRLTVV.

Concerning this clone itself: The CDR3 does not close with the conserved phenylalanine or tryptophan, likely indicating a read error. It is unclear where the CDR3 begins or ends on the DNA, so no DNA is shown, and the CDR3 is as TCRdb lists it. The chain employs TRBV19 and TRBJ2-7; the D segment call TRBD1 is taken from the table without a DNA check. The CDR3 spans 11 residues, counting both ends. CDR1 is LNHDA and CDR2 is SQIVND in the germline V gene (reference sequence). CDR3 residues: CASSIDSLDSY.

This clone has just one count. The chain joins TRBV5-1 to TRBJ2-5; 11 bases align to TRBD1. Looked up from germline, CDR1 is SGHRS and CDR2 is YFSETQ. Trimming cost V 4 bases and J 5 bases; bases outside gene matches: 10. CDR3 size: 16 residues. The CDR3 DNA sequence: TGCGCCAGCAGCGGCGGACAGGGGGCGCCAGGGGAGACCCAGTACTTC. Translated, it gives CASSGGQGAPGETQYF.

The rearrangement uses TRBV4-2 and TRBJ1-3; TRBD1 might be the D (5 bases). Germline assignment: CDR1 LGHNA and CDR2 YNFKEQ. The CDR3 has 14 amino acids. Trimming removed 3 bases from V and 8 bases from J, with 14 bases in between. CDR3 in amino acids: CASSQGGDGYTIYF. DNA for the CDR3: TGTGCCAGCAGCCAGGGGGGAGACGGGTACACCATATATTTT.

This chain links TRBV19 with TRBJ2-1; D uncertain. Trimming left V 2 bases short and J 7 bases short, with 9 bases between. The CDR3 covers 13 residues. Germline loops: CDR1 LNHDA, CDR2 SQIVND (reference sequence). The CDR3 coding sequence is TGTGCCAGTAGTATATCAGATTGGAATGAGCAGTTCTTC. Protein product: CASSISDWNEQFF. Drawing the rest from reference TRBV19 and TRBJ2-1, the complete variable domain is DGGITQSPKYLFRKEGQNVTLSCEQNLNHDAMYWYRQDPGQGLRLIYYSQIVNDFQKGDIAEGYSVSREKKESFPLTVTSAQKNPTAFYLCASSISDWNEQFFGPGTRLTVL.